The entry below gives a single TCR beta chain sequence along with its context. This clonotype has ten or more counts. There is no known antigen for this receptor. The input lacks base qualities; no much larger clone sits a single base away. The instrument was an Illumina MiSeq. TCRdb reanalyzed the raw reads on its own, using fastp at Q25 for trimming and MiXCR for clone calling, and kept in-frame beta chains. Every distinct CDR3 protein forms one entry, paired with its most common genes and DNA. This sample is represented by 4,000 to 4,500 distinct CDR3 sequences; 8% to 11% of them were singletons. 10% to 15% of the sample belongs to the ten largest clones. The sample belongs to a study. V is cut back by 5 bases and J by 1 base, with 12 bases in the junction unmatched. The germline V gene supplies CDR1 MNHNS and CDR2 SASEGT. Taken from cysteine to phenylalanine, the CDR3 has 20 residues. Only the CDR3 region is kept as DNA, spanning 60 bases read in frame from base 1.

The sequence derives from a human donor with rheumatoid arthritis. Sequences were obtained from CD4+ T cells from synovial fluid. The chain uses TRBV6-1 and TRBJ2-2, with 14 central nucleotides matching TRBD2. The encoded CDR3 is CASSPMTSGRALLNTGELFF. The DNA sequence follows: TGTGCCAGCAGTCCCATGACTAGCGGGAGGGCCCTCTTGAACACCGGGGAGCTGTTTTTT.